There are a few counts of the clone carrying this T cell receptor (beta chain). This specimen belongs to a study of shared clonotypes between healthy human individuals. Study details: Donor composition was two women and a few men, aged 18 to 49.

This CDR3 contains 13 residues. Losses at the gene ends were 4 bases for V and 14 bases for J; bases not matched to a gene: 4. Germline V gene sequence: CDR1 MDHEN, CDR2 SYDVKM. Measured with immunoSEQ multiplex PCR; TCRdb has only the in-frame clones, and not every one. This sample yields around 510,000 clones, of which roughly four fifths are seen a single time; 12% belongs to the top ten. The TCR originated in a woman between 40 and 55 years old in good health. Some clones in this sample may be carry-over from other donors' samples. The sample was PBMCs. The genes are TRBV28 and TRBJ2-3; 15 bases line up with TRBD2. The CDR3 loop reads CASSSQGLAGGYF. The CDR3 bases are TGTGCCAGCAGTTCCCAGGGACTAGCGGGGGGGTATTTT. The whole variable domain, filled in from reference TRBV28 and TRBJ2-3, reads DVKVTQSSRYLVKRTGEKVFLECVQDMDHENMFWYRQDPGLGLRLIYFSYDVKMKEKGDIPEGYSVSREKKERFSLILESASTNQTSMYLCASSSQGLAGGYFGPGTRLTVL.